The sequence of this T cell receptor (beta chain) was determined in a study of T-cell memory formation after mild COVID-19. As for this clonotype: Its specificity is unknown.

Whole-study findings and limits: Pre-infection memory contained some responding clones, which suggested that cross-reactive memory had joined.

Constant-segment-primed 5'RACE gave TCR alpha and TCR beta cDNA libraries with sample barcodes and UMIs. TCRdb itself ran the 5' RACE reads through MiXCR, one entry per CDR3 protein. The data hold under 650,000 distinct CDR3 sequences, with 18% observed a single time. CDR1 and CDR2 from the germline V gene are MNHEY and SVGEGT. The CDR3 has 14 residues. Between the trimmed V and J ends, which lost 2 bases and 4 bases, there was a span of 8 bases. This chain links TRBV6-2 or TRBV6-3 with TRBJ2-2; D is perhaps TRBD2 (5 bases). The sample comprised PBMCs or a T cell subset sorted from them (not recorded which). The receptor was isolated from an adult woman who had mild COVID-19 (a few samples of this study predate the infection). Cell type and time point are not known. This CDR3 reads CASSYPGSTGELFF. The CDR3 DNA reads TGTGCCAGCAGTTACCCGGGATCCACCGGGGAGCTGTTTTTT.